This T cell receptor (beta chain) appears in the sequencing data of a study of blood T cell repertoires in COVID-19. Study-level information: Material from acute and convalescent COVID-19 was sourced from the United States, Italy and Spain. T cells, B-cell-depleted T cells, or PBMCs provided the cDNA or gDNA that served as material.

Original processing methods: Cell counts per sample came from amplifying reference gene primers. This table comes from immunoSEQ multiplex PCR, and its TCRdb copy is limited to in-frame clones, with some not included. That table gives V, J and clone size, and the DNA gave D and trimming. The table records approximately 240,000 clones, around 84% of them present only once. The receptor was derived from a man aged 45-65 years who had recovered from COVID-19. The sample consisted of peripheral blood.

CDR3 DNA sequence: TGTGCCAGCAGTTTATCGGGGCAATTTTCTTTAAATCAGCCCCAGCATTTT. Encoded protein: CASSLSGQFSLNQPQHF. The chain carries TRBV27 and TRBJ1-5; the D gene is possibly TRBD1 (5 bases). V was cut by 0 bases and J by 4 bases, with 16 bases left in between. The CDR3 covers 17 residues. Germline loops: CDR1 MNHEY, CDR2 SMNVEV (reference sequence).